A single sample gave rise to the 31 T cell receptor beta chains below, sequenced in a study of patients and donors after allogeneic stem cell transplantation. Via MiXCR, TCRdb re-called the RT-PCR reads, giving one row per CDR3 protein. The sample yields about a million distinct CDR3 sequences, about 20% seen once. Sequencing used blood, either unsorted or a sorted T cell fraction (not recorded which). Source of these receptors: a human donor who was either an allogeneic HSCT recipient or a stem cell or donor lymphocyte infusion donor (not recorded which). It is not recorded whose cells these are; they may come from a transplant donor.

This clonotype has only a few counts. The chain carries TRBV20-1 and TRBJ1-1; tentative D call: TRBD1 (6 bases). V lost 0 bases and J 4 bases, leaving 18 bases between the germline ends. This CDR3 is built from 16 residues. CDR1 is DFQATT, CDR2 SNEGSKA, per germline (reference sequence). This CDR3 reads CSARDSAGVSGTEAFF. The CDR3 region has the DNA TGCAGTGCTAGAGATTCGGCAGGGGTTTCGGGCACTGAAGCTTTCTTT.

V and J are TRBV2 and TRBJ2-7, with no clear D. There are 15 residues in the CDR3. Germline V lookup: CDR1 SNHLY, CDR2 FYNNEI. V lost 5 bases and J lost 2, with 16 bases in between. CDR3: CASSQPAEGTYEQYF. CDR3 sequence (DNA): TGTGCCAGCAGTCAGCCGGCAGAAGGGACCTACGAGCAGTACTTC.

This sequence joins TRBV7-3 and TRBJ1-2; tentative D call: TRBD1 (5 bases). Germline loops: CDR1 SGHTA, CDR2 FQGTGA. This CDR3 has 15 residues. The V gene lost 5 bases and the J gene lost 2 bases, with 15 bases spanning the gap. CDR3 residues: CASSRTGAQNYGYTF. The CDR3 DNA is TGTGCCAGCAGCCGAACAGGTGCCCAAAACTATGGCTACACCTTC.

The CDR3 DNA follows: TGTGCCAGCAGTCTAGTAGCGGGGACGAACACCGGGGAGCTGTTTTTT. Translating it yields CASSLVAGTNTGELFF. The genes are TRBV12-3 or TRBV12-4 and TRBJ2-2; 8 positions agree with TRBD2. The junction had 5 bases not matched to a gene; V was cut back by 5 bases and J by 0 bases. The CDR3 is 16 residues long.

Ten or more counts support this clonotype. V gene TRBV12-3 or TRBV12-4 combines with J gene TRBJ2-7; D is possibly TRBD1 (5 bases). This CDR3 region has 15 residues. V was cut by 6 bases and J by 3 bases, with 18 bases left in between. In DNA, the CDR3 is TGTGCCAGCAGACCAGACCGACAGACCATCTACGAGCAGTACTTC. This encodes CASRPDRQTIYEQYF.

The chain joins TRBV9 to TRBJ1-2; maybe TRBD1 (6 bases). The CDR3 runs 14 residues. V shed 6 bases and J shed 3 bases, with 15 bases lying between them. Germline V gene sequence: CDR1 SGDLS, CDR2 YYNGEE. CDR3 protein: CASNNPGADYGYTF. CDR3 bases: TGTGCCAGCAACAACCCGGGGGCTGACTATGGCTACACCTTC.

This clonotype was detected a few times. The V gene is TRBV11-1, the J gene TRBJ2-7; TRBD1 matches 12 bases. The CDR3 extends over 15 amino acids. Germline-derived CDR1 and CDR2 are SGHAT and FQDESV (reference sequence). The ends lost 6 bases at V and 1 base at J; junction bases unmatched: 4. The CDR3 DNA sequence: TGTGCCAGCAGTCCGGGACAGGGGGCTTCCTACGAGCAGTACTTC. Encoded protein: CASSPGQGASYEQYF.

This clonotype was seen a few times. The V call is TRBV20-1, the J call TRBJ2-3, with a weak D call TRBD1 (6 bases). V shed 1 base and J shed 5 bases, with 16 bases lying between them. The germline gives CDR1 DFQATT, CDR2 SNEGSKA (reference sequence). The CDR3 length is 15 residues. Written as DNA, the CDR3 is TGCAGTGCTAGAGGTGCGGAAACAGGGAGAGATACGCAGTATTTT. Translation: CSARGAETGRDTQYF.

The CDR3 bases are TGTGCCAGCAGGGTAAGGGCTAGCGGGTTGAATGAGCAGTTCTTC. This sequence encodes CASRVRASGLNEQFF. The rearrangement links TRBV12-3 or TRBV12-4 to TRBJ2-1; 8 bases match TRBD2. V shed 6 bases and J 7 bases; nucleotides not matched to a gene: 11. The CDR3 is made up of 15 amino acids.

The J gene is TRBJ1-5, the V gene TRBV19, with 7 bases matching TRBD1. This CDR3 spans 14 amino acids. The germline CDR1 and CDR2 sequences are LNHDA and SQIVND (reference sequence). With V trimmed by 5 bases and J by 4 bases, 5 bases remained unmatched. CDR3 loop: CASSLTGWNQPQHF. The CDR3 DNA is TGTGCCAGTAGTCTGACAGGGTGGAATCAGCCCCAGCATTTT.

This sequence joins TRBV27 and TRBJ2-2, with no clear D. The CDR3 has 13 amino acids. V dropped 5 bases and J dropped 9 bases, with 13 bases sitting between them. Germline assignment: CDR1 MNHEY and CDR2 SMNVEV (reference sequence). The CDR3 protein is CASSPDSDWELFF. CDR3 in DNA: TGTGCCAGCAGTCCAGACTCTGATTGGGAGCTGTTTTTT.

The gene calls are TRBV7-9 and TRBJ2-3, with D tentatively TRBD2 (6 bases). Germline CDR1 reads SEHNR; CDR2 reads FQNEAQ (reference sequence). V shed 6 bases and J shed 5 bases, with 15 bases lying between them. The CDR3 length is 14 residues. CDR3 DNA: TGTGCCAGCAGAAACTACGTGGGGGGAGATACGCAGTATTTT. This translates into CASRNYVGGDTQYF. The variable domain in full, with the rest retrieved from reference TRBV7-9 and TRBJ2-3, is DTGVSQNPRHKITKRGQNVTFRCDPISEHNRLYWYRQTLGQGPEFLTYFQNEAQLEKSRLLSDRFSAERPKGSFSTLEIQRTEQGDSAMYLCASRNYVGGDTQYFGPGTRLTVL.

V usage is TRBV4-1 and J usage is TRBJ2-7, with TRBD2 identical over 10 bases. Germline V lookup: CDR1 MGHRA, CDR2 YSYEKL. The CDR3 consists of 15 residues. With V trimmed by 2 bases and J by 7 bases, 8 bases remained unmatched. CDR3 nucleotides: TGCGCCAGCAGCCAAAATAGCGGGAGGACGCGAGAGCAGTACTTC. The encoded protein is CASSQNSGRTREQYF.

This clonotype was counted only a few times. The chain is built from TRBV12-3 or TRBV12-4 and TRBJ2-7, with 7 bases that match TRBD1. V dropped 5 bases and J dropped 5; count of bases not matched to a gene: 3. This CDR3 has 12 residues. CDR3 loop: CASSPDRNEQYF. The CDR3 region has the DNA TGTGCCAGCAGTCCGGACAGGAACGAGCAGTACTTC.

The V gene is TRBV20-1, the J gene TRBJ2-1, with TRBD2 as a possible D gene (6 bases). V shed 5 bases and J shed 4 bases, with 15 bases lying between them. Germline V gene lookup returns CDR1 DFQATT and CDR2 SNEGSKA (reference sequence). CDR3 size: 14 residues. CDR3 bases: TGCAGTGCTCGTTTGCTAGCGTCTTACAATGAGCAGTTCTTC. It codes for CSARLLASYNEQFF.

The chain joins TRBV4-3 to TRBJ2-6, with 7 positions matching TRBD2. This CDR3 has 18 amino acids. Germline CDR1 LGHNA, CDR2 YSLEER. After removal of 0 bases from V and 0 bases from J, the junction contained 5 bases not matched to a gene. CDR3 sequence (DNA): TGCGCCAGCAGCCAAGAGGGGAGGGGAGTCTCTGGGGCCAACGTCCTGACTTTC. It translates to CASSQEGRGVSGANVLTF.

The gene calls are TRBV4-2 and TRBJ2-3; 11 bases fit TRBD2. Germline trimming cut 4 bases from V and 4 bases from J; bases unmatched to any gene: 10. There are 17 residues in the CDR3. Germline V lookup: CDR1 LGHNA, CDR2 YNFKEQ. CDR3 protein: CASSPNALAGGPDTQYF. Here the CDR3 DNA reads TGTGCCAGCAGCCCGAACGCGTTAGCGGGGGGGCCAGATACGCAGTATTTT.

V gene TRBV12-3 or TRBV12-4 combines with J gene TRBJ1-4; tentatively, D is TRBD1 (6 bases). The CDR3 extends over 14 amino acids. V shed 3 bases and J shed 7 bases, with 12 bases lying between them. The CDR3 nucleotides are TGTGCCAGCAGTTTTAGGGGGGCGGGTGAAAAACTGTTTTTT. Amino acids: CASSFRGAGEKLFF.

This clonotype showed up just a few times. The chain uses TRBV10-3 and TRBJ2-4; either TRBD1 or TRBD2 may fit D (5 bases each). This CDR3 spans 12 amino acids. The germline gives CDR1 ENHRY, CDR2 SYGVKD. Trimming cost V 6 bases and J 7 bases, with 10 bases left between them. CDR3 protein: CAIRSEGNIQYF. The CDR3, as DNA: TGTGCCATCAGGTCTGAGGGGAACATTCAGTACTTC.

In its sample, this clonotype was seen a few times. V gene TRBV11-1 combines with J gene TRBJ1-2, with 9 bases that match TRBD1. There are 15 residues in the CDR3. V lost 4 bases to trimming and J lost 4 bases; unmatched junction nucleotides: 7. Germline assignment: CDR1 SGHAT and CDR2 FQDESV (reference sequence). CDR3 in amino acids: CASSSGQGGTYGYTF. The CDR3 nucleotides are TGTGCCAGCAGCTCGGGACAGGGCGGAACCTATGGCTACACCTTC.

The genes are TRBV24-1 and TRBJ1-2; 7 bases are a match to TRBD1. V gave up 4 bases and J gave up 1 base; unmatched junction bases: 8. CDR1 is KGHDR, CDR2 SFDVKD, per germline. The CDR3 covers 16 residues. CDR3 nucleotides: TGTGCCACCAGTGAGATCGGTTCAGGGGGTAACTATGGCTACACCTTC. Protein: CATSEIGSGGNYGYTF.

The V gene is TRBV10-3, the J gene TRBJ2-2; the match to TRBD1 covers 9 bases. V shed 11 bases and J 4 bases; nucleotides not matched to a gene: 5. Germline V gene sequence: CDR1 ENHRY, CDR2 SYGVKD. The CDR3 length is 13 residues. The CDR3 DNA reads TGTGCCCCAGGGACAGGGTGCACCGGGGAGCTGTTTTTT. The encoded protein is CAPGTGCTGELFF.

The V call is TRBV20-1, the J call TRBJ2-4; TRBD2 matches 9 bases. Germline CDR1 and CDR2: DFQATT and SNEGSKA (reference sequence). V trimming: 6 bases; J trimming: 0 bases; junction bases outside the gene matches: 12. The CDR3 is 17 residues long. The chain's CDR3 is CSAKDRLAGLAKNIQYF. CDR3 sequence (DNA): TGCAGTGCAAAGGATCGGCTAGCGGGGCTAGCCAAAAACATTCAGTACTTC.

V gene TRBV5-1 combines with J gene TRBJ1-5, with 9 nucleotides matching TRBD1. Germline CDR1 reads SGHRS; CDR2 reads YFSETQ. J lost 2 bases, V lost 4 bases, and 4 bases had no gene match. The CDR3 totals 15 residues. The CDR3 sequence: CASSVWTGGNQPQHF. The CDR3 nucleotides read TGCGCCAGCAGCGTGTGGACAGGGGGCAATCAGCCCCAGCATTTT.

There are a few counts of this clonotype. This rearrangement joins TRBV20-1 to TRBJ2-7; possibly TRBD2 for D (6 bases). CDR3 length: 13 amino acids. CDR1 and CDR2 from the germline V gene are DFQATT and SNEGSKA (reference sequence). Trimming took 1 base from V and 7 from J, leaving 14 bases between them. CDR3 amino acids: CSARVPSAGEQYF. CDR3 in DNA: TGCAGTGCTAGAGTACCTAGCGCGGGTGAGCAGTACTTC.

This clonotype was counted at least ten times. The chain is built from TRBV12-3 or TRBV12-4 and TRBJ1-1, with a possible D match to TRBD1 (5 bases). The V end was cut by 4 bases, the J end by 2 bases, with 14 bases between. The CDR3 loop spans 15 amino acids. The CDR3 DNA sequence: TGTGCCAGCAGTTCCGCAGGGTTGGCAAACACTGAAGCTTTCTTT. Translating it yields CASSSAGLANTEAFF.

CDR3 protein: CASSPRDPDTQYF. The CDR3, as DNA: TGTGCCAGCTCACCGCGGGACCCAGATACGCAGTATTTT. This chain joins TRBV18 and TRBJ2-3; a possible D gene is TRBD2 (6 bases). Trimming took 3 bases from V and 4 from J, leaving 8 bases between them. The CDR3 totals 13 residues. The germline CDR1 and CDR2 sequences are KGHSH and LQKENI.

The chain's CDR3 is CASRLTGSGYTF. CDR3 DNA sequence: TGTGCCAGCAGGTTGACAGGGAGCGGCTACACCTTC. The chain carries TRBV12-3 or TRBV12-4 and TRBJ1-2; TRBD1 matches at 7 bases. CDR3 size: 12 residues. Trimming took 6 bases from V and 8 from J; bases not matched to a gene: 6.

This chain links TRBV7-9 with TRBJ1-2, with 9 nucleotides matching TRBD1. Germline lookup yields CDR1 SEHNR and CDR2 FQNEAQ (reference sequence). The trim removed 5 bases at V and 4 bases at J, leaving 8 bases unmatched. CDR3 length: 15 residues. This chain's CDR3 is CASSKTGGASYGYTF. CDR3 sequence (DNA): TGTGCCAGCAGCAAAACAGGGGGCGCGAGCTATGGCTACACCTTC. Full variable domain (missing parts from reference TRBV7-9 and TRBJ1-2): DTGVSQNPRHKITKRGQNVTFRCDPISEHNRLYWYRQTLGQGPEFLTYFQNEAQLEKSRLLSDRFSAERPKGSFSTLEIQRTEQGDSAMYLCASSKTGGASYGYTFGSGTRLTVV.

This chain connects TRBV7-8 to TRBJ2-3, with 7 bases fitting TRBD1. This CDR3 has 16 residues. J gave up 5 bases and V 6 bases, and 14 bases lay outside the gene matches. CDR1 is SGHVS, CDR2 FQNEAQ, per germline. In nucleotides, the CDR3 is TGTGCCAGCAGACACCAACGGACAGGTTCTAAAGATACGCAGTATTTT. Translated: CASRHQRTGSKDTQYF. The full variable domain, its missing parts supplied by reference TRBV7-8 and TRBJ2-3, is GAGVSQSPRYKVAKRGQDVALRCDPISGHVSLFWYQQALGQGPEFLTYFQNEAQLDKSGLPSDRFFAERPEGSVSTLKIQRTQQEDSAVYLCASRHQRTGSKDTQYFGPGTRLTVL.

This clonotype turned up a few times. CDR3 in DNA: TGCAGTGCTAACCCGGGACAGGGTGGGTTGAGTACGTCACCCCTCCACTTT. Protein: CSANPGQGGLSTSPLHF. The chain joins TRBV20-1 to TRBJ1-6, with 9 nucleotides matching TRBD1. This CDR3 spans 17 amino acids. The V gene end was trimmed by 4 bases and the J gene end by 10 bases; junction bases not matched to a gene: 17. Per the germline V gene, CDR1 is DFQATT and CDR2 is SNEGSKA (reference sequence).